These 7 T cell receptor beta chains were all obtained from the same sample, sequenced in a study of cytomegalovirus exposure and HLA in healthy donors. Both 60 Vbeta primers and 13 Jbeta primers went into the PCR. The table came from immunoSEQ multiplex PCR; TCRdb's copy has only in-frame clones and leaves some out. Its listing shows roughly 150,000 clones. Input material: PBMCs. Receptors were obtained from a woman between 45 and 65 years old in good health and CMV-seronegative.

This CDR3 is CASSSGQGFGNTIYF. In DNA form, the CDR3 reads TGTGCCAGCAGCTCGGGACAGGGTTTTGGAAACACCATATATTTT. The rearrangement joins TRBV13 to TRBJ1-3, with 9 nucleotides matching TRBD1. CDR1 and CDR2 from the germline V gene are PRHDT and FYEKMQ (reference sequence). This CDR3 has 15 residues. The ends lost 4 bases at V and 3 bases at J; junction bases unmatched: 4.

This chain joins TRBV5-6 and TRBJ1-5; unclear D gene. V dropped 7 bases and J dropped 3 bases, with 17 bases sitting between them. The CDR3 covers 15 residues. CDR1 and CDR2 (germline): SGHDT, YYEEEE. CDR3 nucleotide sequence: TGTGCCAGCGCCCGTGGGCCCGTAGTCAATCAGCCCCAGCATTTT. This codes for CASARGPVVNQPQHF.

The gene calls are TRBV18 and TRBJ2-5, with 14 bases fitting TRBD2. The CDR3 contains 15 residues. Trimming cost V 4 bases and J 5 bases; bases outside gene matches: 3. The V gene's germline CDR1 is KGHSH and CDR2 LQKENI. CDR3 amino acids: CASSQGLAGVETQYF. The DNA for the CDR3 is TGTGCCAGCTCACAGGGACTAGCGGGAGTTGAGACCCAGTACTTC. The variable domain in full, completed from reference TRBV18 and TRBJ2-5, reads NAGVMQNPRHLVRRRGQEARLRCSPMKGHSHVYWYRQLPEEGLKFMVYLQKENIIDESGMPKERFSAEFPKEGPSILRIQQVVRGDSAAYFCASSQGLAGVETQYFGPGTRLLVL.

This chain connects TRBV2 to TRBJ1-5, with 9 nucleotides matching TRBD1. This CDR3 contains 14 residues. J was trimmed by 6 bases and V by 7 bases; bases with no gene match: 7. Germline V gene data show CDR1 as SNHLY and CDR2 as FYNNEI. The CDR3 region is CASTEGQGGQPQHF. The CDR3 nucleotides read TGTGCCAGCACAGAGGGACAGGGTGGTCAGCCCCAGCATTTT.

The chain couples TRBV27 to TRBJ1-1; D is perhaps TRBD1 (6 bases). Germline V lookup: CDR1 MNHEY, CDR2 SMNVEV (reference sequence). V dropped 3 bases and J dropped 6 bases, with 17 bases sitting between them. The CDR3 runs 15 residues. CDR3 in DNA: TGTGCCAGCAGTTTCGGACAGAGGTATACTTCTGAAGCTTTCTTT. Its protein is CASSFGQRYTSEAFF.

The J gene is TRBJ2-3, the V gene TRBV5-1; 11 bases are shared with TRBD2. This CDR3 has 16 residues. V gave up 1 base and J gave up 3 bases; unmatched junction bases: 4. Germline V gene data show CDR1 as SGHRS and CDR2 as YFSETQ. Here the CDR3 reads CASSLTSGGKTDTQYF. The CDR3 DNA reads as TGCGCCAGCAGCTTGACTAGCGGGGGTAAAACAGATACGCAGTATTTT. Supplemented by reference TRBV5-1 and TRBJ2-3, the full variable domain reads KAGVTQTPRYLIKTRGQQVTLSCSPISGHRSVSWYQQTPGQGLQFLFEYFSETQRNKGNFPGRFSGRQFSNSRSEMNVSTLELGDSALYLCASSLTSGGKTDTQYFGPGTRLTVL.

This rearrangement joins TRBV5-1 to TRBJ1-5; 10 bases map to TRBD1. After removal of 3 bases from V and 5 bases from J, the junction contained 2 bases not matched to a gene. Germline V gene sequence: CDR1 SGHRS, CDR2 YFSETQ. The CDR3 spans 14 residues. The CDR3 loop is CASSYGTGDQPQHF. In nucleotides, the CDR3 is TGCGCCAGCAGCTATGGGACAGGGGATCAGCCCCAGCATTTT. Complete variable domain (other parts from reference TRBV5-1 and TRBJ1-5): KAGVTQTPRYLIKTRGQQVTLSCSPISGHRSVSWYQQTPGQGLQFLFEYFSETQRNKGNFPGRFSGRQFSNSRSEMNVSTLELGDSALYLCASSYGTGDQPQHFGDGTRLSIL.